Below are 13 T cell receptor beta chains sequenced from a single sample in a study of blood T cell repertoires in COVID-19. Assay used: immunoSEQ multiplex PCR; TCRdb lists only in-frame clones, some missing. Of approximately 97,000 clones in the sample, less than 90% are singletons; the top ten hold around a sixth. The sample taken for sequencing was peripheral blood. Receptors originate from a woman aged 80 or over with acute or convalescent COVID-19.

This chain links TRBV9 with TRBJ1-1; perhaps TRBD1 as D (5 bases). The CDR3 is 14 amino acids. Trimming took off 3 bases at V and 6 bases at J, with 15 bases between the two ends. The germline gives CDR1 SGDLS, CDR2 YYNGEE. DNA for the CDR3: TGTGCCAGCAGCGGGAGGGCAGGGCGGTCTGAAGCTTTCTTT. Translation: CASSGRAGRSEAFF.

The V call is TRBV10-3, the J call TRBJ2-7, with 13 bases identical to TRBD2. The junction had 5 bases not matched to a gene; V was cut back by 2 bases and J by 4 bases. This CDR3 is built from 16 residues. CDR1 is ENHRY and CDR2 is SYGVKD in the germline V gene. The CDR3 spells CAISERTSGGLYEQYF. The CDR3 DNA reads as TGTGCCATCAGTGAGAGGACTAGCGGGGGATTGTACGAGCAGTACTTC.

The chain joins TRBV6-6 to TRBJ1-5; 10 bases line up with TRBD1. Germline V CDR1 and CDR2: MNHNY, SVGAGI (reference sequence). This CDR3 has 11 amino acids. Unmatched junction bases numbered 4, after V lost 4 bases and J lost 16 bases. The CDR3 loop reads CASSSGTGEHF. In DNA form, the CDR3 reads TGTGCCAGCAGTTCCGGGACAGGGGAACATTTT.

The chain links TRBV5-5 to TRBJ2-1; 9 bases fit TRBD2. The CDR3 consists of 14 residues. Trimming took 4 bases from V and 6 from J; bases not matched to a gene: 5. Germline CDR1 SGHKS, CDR2 YYEKEE (reference sequence). The CDR3 sequence is CASSNAGGLNEQFF. The CDR3 DNA is TGTGCCAGCAGCAACGCGGGGGGGCTCAATGAGCAGTTCTTC.

The chain employs TRBV19 and TRBJ1-2; no clear D gene. CDR3 length: 13 residues. Trimming took off 3 bases at V and 6 bases at J, with 11 bases between the two ends. CDR1 is LNHDA and CDR2 is SQIVND in the germline V gene (reference sequence). CDR3 in amino acids: CASSIQVLDGYTF. The DNA for the CDR3 is TGTGCCAGTAGTATTCAGGTTTTGGATGGCTACACCTTC.

This clone has just one count. This chain joins TRBV7-2 and TRBJ1-2; D may be TRBD1 (6 bases). The CDR3 is made up of 15 amino acids. The V end was cut by 1 base, the J end by 5 bases, with 14 bases between. Germline CDR1 and CDR2: SGHTA and FQGNSA. CDR3 amino acids: CASSLVAGVKYGYTF. CDR3 bases: TGTGCCAGCAGCTTAGTCGCAGGGGTAAAGTATGGCTACACCTTC.

Note on this clone: At one boundary the junction diverges from the germline segment, which might be a read error. The chain has TRBV2 and TRBJ2-7; 11 bases are shared with TRBD1. In germline, CDR1 is SNHLY, CDR2 FYNNEI. This CDR3 comprises 12 residues. CDR3 nucleotides: TGTGCCAGCAGGGGTGGACAGGGGGCCGCCTCCTTC. Its protein product is CASRGGQGAASF.

The gene calls are TRBV6-6 and TRBJ2-7, with TRBD1 matching over 9 bases. With 2 bases clipped from V and 5 bases from J, the junction kept 7 bases outside the gene matches. The V gene's germline CDR1 is MNHNY and CDR2 SVGAGI (reference sequence). This CDR3 is built from 15 residues. This CDR3 reads CASSYLGQGLNEQYF. The CDR3 DNA reads as TGTGCCAGCAGTTACCTGGGACAGGGTCTGAACGAGCAGTACTTC.

The rearrangement links TRBV24-1 to TRBJ2-7; 8 nucleotides line up with TRBD1. The V gene end was trimmed by 4 bases and the J gene end by 7 bases; junction bases not matched to a gene: 11. CDR1 KGHDR and CDR2 SFDVKD come from the germline V gene. The CDR3 consists of 15 residues. CDR3 sequence: CATSDPGTGGREQYF. CDR3 DNA: TGTGCCACCAGTGACCCCGGTACAGGGGGTCGAGAGCAGTACTTC.

This clone was seen more than once but under ten times. The DNA for the CDR3 is TGTGCCAGCAGCCCGACAGGGTACACCGGGGAGCTGTTTTTT. It translates to CASSPTGYTGELFF. The chain has TRBV6-2 or TRBV6-3 and TRBJ2-2; 7 bases line up with TRBD1. Germline CDR1 MNHEY, CDR2 SVGEGT. Trimming took 6 bases from V and 3 from J; bases not matched to a gene: 4. This CDR3 spans 14 amino acids.

This chain links TRBV10-1 with TRBJ2-5; D is unclear. Germline-derived CDR1 and CDR2 are WNHNN and SYGVQD (reference sequence). The CDR3 covers 13 residues. V dropped 3 bases and J dropped 2 bases, with 7 bases sitting between them. The CDR3 region has the DNA TGCGCCAGCAGTGATCACAGACAAGAGACCCAGTACTTC. Amino acids: CASSDHRQETQYF.

The chain recombines TRBV5-6 with TRBJ1-5; the match to TRBD1 covers 10 bases. The CDR3 loop spans 15 amino acids. Germline V gives CDR1 SGHDT, CDR2 YYEEEE. Germline trimming cut 2 bases from V and 6 bases from J; bases unmatched to any gene: 5. CDR3 in DNA: TGTGCCAGCAGCTTTACCGGGACAGGGGTTCAGCCCCAGCATTTT. It specifies CASSFTGTGVQPQHF.

The chain uses TRBV7-9 and TRBJ2-1; D might be TRBD1 (8 bases). V shed 5 bases and J shed 7 bases, with 18 bases lying between them. The CDR3 runs 15 residues. Per the germline V gene, CDR1 is SEHNR and CDR2 is FQNEAQ (reference sequence). This CDR3 reads CASSTTGGAWNEQFF. As DNA, the CDR3 is TGTGCCAGCAGCACCACAGGGGGGGCATGGAATGAGCAGTTCTTC.